Listed below are T cell receptor beta chains from one sample, sequenced in a study of T cells in Graves' hyperthyroidism and ophthalmopathy. A single record per CDR3 protein comes from TCRdb applying MiXCR to the multiplex PCR reads. There are fewer than 550,000 distinct CDR3 sequences in the sample; 15% to 17% occur only once, and approximately 7.5% lies in the top ten. Material for sequencing was blood. The source is a young woman with Graves' hyperthyroidism. The CDR3 runs from the conserved cysteine through the conserved F or W.

TRBJ2-2,TRBV6-5,CASSYSRIGVAGDTGELFF
TRBJ2-5,TRBV5-1,CASSLTGGGGFQETQYF
TRBJ2-7,TRBV14,CASSQDHPGTGRYEQYF
TRBJ1-2,TRBV5-4,CASSPRVSGNYGYTF
TRBJ2-1,TRBV24-1,CATSDGAGLEQFF
TRBJ1-1,TRBV9,CASSAPRTGAVFNTEAFF
TRBJ1-1,TRBV12-5,CASGLDEAYTMNTEAFF
TRBJ2-7,TRBV27,CASGRTSSYEQYF
TRBJ2-5,TRBV29-1,CSIREPQETQYF
TRBJ2-3,TRBV27,CASKSQREGRDTQYF
TRBJ2-7,TRBV19,CASSIHRYEQYF
TRBJ2-5,TRBV20-1,CSASQVPGHRGETQYF
TRBJ1-5,TRBV10-1,CASSSDGGQPQHF
TRBJ2-5,TRBV28,CASSLLSGDQETQYF
TRBJ2-1,TRBV7-9,CASRENGLAGGIDEQFF
TRBJ2-1,TRBV20-1,CSARREGPHNEQFF
TRBJ2-7,TRBV20-1,CSASLLSLAFHEQYF
TRBJ1-1,TRBV19,CASSMTGYTEAFF
TRBJ1-5,TRBV12-3/TRBV12-4,CASSFYSTGNRPQHF
TRBJ2-5,TRBV6-1,CASSEGSSGVWKTQYF
TRBJ2-7,TRBV28,CASSPTRLAVHEQYF
TRBJ2-5,TRBV20-1,CRPLVRDRGKTQYF
TRBJ1-2,TRBV3-1,CASSQNAGGGYGYTF
TRBJ2-5,TRBV13,CASSSTEEETQYF
TRBJ2-4,TRBV20-1,CSARDSGLGNIQYF
TRBJ2-4,TRBV19,CASSPYSGGQNIQYF
TRBJ1-5,TRBV7-8,CASSFGTGGHQPQHF
TRBJ1-1,TRBV11-3,CASSWRDRGSSTEAFF
TRBJ2-2,TRBV25-1,CASSDYPSVSGELFF